These 25 T cell receptor beta chains were sequenced from one sample in a study of cytomegalovirus exposure and HLA in healthy donors. Primers included in the PCR were 60 Vbeta and 13 Jbeta primers. Assay: immunoSEQ multiplex PCR; the TCRdb copy retains only in-frame clones and omits some. The sample carries hundreds of thousands of clones, almost 80% recorded once. Sequenced material: PBMCs. The receptors were sampled from a man between 18 and 29 years old in good health and CMV-seronegative.

The chain joins TRBV6-5 to TRBJ1-2; 10 bases fit TRBD1. Germline V gene data show CDR1 as MNHEY and CDR2 as SVGAGI. Unmatched junction bases numbered 13, after V lost 10 bases and J lost 8 bases. The CDR3 is made up of 14 amino acids. The CDR3 nucleotides read TGTGCCACCACCCAGACAGGGGGCAAGGACGGCTACACCTTC. Encoded protein: CATTQTGGKDGYTF.

The chain has TRBV23-1 and TRBJ2-7; 7 bases match TRBD2. TRBV23-1 is labeled an ORF, and its function is uncertain. The CDR3 sequence is 15 residues long. J lost 2 bases, V lost 3 bases, and 7 bases had no gene match. CDR3 bases: TGCGCCAGCAGTCAGGGCGGCGGGAGTCCCTACGAGCAGTACTTC. It is translated as CASSQGGGSPYEQYF.

This clone was detected only a few times. The gene calls are TRBV27 and TRBJ1-5, with 7 bases identical to TRBD1. The CDR3 length is 12 residues. Looked up from germline, CDR1 is MNHEY and CDR2 is SMNVEV (reference sequence). After removal of 5 bases from V and 7 bases from J, the junction contained 2 bases not matched to a gene. The CDR3: CASSQQGQPQHF. In nucleotides, the CDR3 is TGTGCCAGCAGTCAACAGGGGCAGCCCCAGCATTTT.

This chain's CDR3 is CSATGGNGNTIYF. CDR3 DNA sequence: TGCAGCGCGACAGGGGGAAATGGAAACACCATATATTTT. The chain carries TRBV29-1 and TRBJ1-3; 9 nucleotides align to TRBD1. The junction had 4 bases not matched to a gene; V was cut back by 7 bases and J by 3 bases. CDR1 SQVTM and CDR2 ANQGSEA come from the germline V gene. The CDR3 runs to 13 residues. Drawing the rest from reference TRBV29-1 and TRBJ1-3, the complete variable domain is SAVISQKPSRDICQRGTSLTIQCQVDSQVTMMFWYRQQPGQSLTLIATANQGSEATYESGFVIDKFPISRPNLTFSTLTVSNMSPEDSSIYLCSATGGNGNTIYFGEGSWLTVV.

On this clone itself: The same CDR3 can be traced to other DNA sequences in this sample. Here the CDR3 reads CASSPGDEPNTGELFF. CDR3 bases: TGTGCCAGCAGCCCAGGGGATGAGCCGAACACCGGGGAGCTGTTTTTT. The genes are TRBV5-4 and TRBJ2-2; possibly TRBD1 for D (6 bases). The V and J ends lost 4 bases and 0 bases respectively, with 13 bases between them. Germline values: CDR1 SGHNT, CDR2 YYREEE (reference sequence). The CDR3 contains 16 residues.

The chain couples TRBV25-1 to TRBJ1-2, with D tentatively TRBD1 (6 bases). V was clipped by 6 bases and J by 6 bases, with 20 bases between them. This CDR3 is 15 amino acids long. Germline V lookup: CDR1 MGHDK, CDR2 SYGVNS. CDR3 DNA: TGTGCCAGCAGCCCCTTAGGGGGAATTAGGGATGGCTACACCTTC. Protein product: CASSPLGGIRDGYTF.

Points on this clone: The same CDR3 also results from other DNA sequences found in this sample. The V call is TRBV2, the J call TRBJ1-1; 9 bases fit TRBD1. The length of the CDR3 is 16 residues. V lost 4 bases, J lost 6 bases, and 12 bases stayed unmatched. Germline CDR1 SNHLY, CDR2 FYNNEI. CDR3 sequence (DNA): TGTGCCAGCAGTGCCAACCCCGGGACAGGGTTCGCTGAAGCTTTCTTT. This sequence encodes CASSANPGTGFAEAFF. Full variable domain (remainder filled in from reference TRBV2 and TRBJ1-1): EPEVTQTPSHQVTQMGQEVILRCVPISNHLYFYWYRQILGQKVEFLVSFYNNEISEKSEIFDDQFSVERPDGSNFTLKIRSTKLEDSAMYFCASSANPGTGFAEAFFGQGTRLTVV.

The V call is TRBV10-3, the J call TRBJ2-7, with D maybe TRBD2 (7 bases). V lost 11 bases and J lost 7, with 24 bases in between. This CDR3 has 14 residues. The germline CDR1 and CDR2 sequences are ENHRY and SYGVKD. CDR3: CAAGAAGARGEQYF. The CDR3 nucleotides are TGTGCCGCTGGGGCGGCGGGGGCCCGTGGGGAGCAGTACTTC.

This clone came up a few times. The chain combines TRBV5-8 with TRBJ2-7; D gene unclear. Deletions cut 4 bases from V and 0 bases from J, with 5 bases between. The CDR3 totals 12 residues. The V gene's germline CDR1 is SGHTS and CDR2 YDEGEE. CDR3 DNA sequence: TGTGCCAGCAGCCATTCCTCCTACGAGCAGTACTTC. Translation: CASSHSSYEQYF.

The rearrangement links TRBV11-3 to TRBJ1-4; TRBD1 aligns across 9 bases. The ends lost 5 bases at V and 7 bases at J; junction bases unmatched: 8. CDR1 and CDR2 (germline): SGHNT, YENEEA. The CDR3 runs 15 residues. Written as DNA, the CDR3 is TGTGCCAGCAGCCTCGGACAGGGGAGGCCTGAAAAACTGTTTTTT. This codes for CASSLGQGRPEKLFF.

The chain combines TRBV6-1 with TRBJ2-3; 10 nucleotides agree with TRBD1. CDR3 length: 14 residues. V gave up 3 bases and J gave up 4 bases; unmatched junction bases: 1. Per germline, CDR1 MNHNS and CDR2 SASEGT. The CDR3 protein is CASSDGQGADTQYF. CDR3 in DNA: TGTGCCAGCAGTGACGGACAGGGGGCAGATACGCAGTATTTT.

The chain employs TRBV9 and TRBJ2-2, with TRBD2 matching 12 bases. CDR3 length equals 15 residues. Germline lookup yields CDR1 SGDLS and CDR2 YYNGEE. Trimming cost V 3 bases and J 4 bases; bases outside gene matches: 1. Here the CDR3 reads CASSATSGSTGELFF. DNA for the CDR3: TGTGCCAGCAGCGCGACTAGCGGGAGCACCGGGGAGCTGTTTTTT.

CDR3 bases: TGTGCCAGCAGCTTATCGACAGGGGTTGCCTCTGGGGCCAACGTCCTGACTTTC. Translated: CASSLSTGVASGANVLTF. The chain has TRBV13 and TRBJ2-6; 8 bases agree with TRBD1. The germline gives CDR1 PRHDT, CDR2 FYEKMQ (reference sequence). The CDR3 sequence is 18 residues long. V trimming: 2 bases; J trimming: 0 bases; junction bases outside the gene matches: 6.

This clone turned up a few times. This sequence joins TRBV2 and TRBJ2-3; a weak D match, TRBD2 (5 bases). Germline values: CDR1 SNHLY, CDR2 FYNNEI. Trimming cost V 4 bases and J 0 bases, with 11 bases left between them. CDR3 length equals 15 residues. Written as DNA, the CDR3 is TGTGCCAGCAGTGCCCGGGAAGCTAGCACAGATACGCAGTATTTT. Its translation is CASSAREASTDTQYF.

The chain joins TRBV5-1 to TRBJ2-5; 10 bases are a match to TRBD1. The assigned J gene may be wrong: the sequence end matches TRBJ2-7 better. The CDR3 length is 15 residues. Per germline, CDR1 SGHRS and CDR2 YFSETQ. The CDR3 DNA is TGCGCCAGCAGCCTTGCCGGGACAGGGGCCTACGAGCAGTACTTC. This gives the protein CASSLAGTGAYEQYF.

This clone turned up a few times. CDR3 DNA sequence: TGTGCCAGCAGCGGGAGCTCGACCGGGGAGCTGTTTTTT. Translation: CASSGSSTGELFF. The V call is TRBV6-4, the J call TRBJ2-2; possible D gene TRBD2, 6 bases. The CDR3 loop spans 13 amino acids. Germline CDR1 reads MRHNA; CDR2 reads SNTAGT. V was clipped by 6 bases and J by 5 bases, with 10 bases between them.

The count of this clone is one. The chain joins TRBV7-9 to TRBJ1-4; D ambiguous. The CDR3 loop spans 13 amino acids. Trimming left V 0 bases short and J 8 bases short, with 7 bases between. Per germline, CDR1 SEHNR and CDR2 FQNEAQ (reference sequence). CDR3 DNA: TGTGCCAGCAGCTTAGCCCAATCCGAAAAACTGTTTTTT. It specifies CASSLAQSEKLFF.

The chain carries TRBV27 and TRBJ2-1; 7 bases match TRBD2. The germline CDR1 and CDR2 sequences are MNHEY and SMNVEV (reference sequence). The V gene end was trimmed by 3 bases and the J gene end by 4 bases; junction bases not matched to a gene: 6. The CDR3 totals 15 residues. The DNA of the CDR3 is TGTGCCAGCAGTTTGTGGACTAGTGAATACAATGAGCAGTTCTTC. Protein: CASSLWTSEYNEQFF.

The chain couples TRBV6-5 to TRBJ1-1; 9 bases match TRBD1. This CDR3 contains 15 residues. The J segment lost 1 base and the V segment lost 4 bases, leaving 4 bases of the junction unmatched. From germline, CDR1 is MNHEY and CDR2 SVGAGI. CDR3 sequence: CASSFLQGANTEAFF. CDR3 nucleotide sequence: TGTGCCAGCAGTTTCCTACAGGGGGCGAACACTGAAGCTTTCTTT.

The rearrangement uses TRBV5-1 and TRBJ2-7, with TRBD2 matching over 7 bases. Unmatched junction bases numbered 8, after V lost 0 bases and J lost 2 bases. Germline values: CDR1 SGHRS, CDR2 YFSETQ. This CDR3 has 16 amino acids. CDR3 in amino acids: CASSLAPRGRTYEQYF. The CDR3 DNA sequence: TGCGCCAGCAGCTTGGCTCCTCGCGGGAGAACCTACGAGCAGTACTTC.

The chain employs TRBV12-2 and TRBJ1-1. TRBV12-2 is a recognized pseudogene. CDR3 length: 16 residues. CDR3 residues: CASRREANGDCTEAFF. CDR3 bases: TGTGCAAGTCGCCGGGAGGCTAACGGGGATTGCACTGAAGCTTTCTTT.

This chain uses TRBV28 with TRBJ1-2, with D perhaps matching TRBD1 (6 bases). Trimming stripped 3 bases from V and 4 bases from J, with 12 bases between. Per germline, CDR1 MDHEN and CDR2 SYDVKM. The CDR3 contains 14 residues. The CDR3 is CASSFGQGSYGYTF. The CDR3, as DNA: TGTGCCAGCAGTTTCGGGCAGGGGAGCTATGGCTACACCTTC.

The chain links TRBV5-5 to TRBJ1-1, with D possibly TRBD1 on 6 matching bases. The CDR3 has 18 residues. Trimming left V 4 bases short and J 1 base short, with 23 bases between. Germline V gene sequence: CDR1 SGHKS, CDR2 YYEKEE (reference sequence). Here the CDR3 DNA reads TGTGCCAGCAGCCCCCAGGGGCCCATAACATCTCCGAACACTGAAGCTTTCTTT. It yields the protein CASSPQGPITSPNTEAFF. The full variable domain, rest sourced from reference TRBV5-5 and TRBJ1-1, is DAGVTQSPTHLIKTRGQQVTLRCSPISGHKSVSWYQQVLGQGPQFIFQYYEKEERGRGNFPDRFSARQFPNYSSELNVNALLLGDSALYLCASSPQGPITSPNTEAFFGQGTRLTVV.

The rearrangement joins TRBV29-1 to TRBJ2-7; TRBD1 aligns across 11 bases. CDR1 and CDR2 (germline): SQVTM, ANQGSEA. With V trimmed by 2 bases and J by 5 bases, 2 bases remained unmatched. CDR3 length: 13 residues. In DNA form, the CDR3 reads TGCAGCGTTGAACCGGGACAGGGGGACGAGCAGTACTTC. Its protein product is CSVEPGQGDEQYF.

The chain has TRBV27 and TRBJ2-7; 11 bases align to TRBD2. After removal of 3 bases from V and 2 bases from J, the junction contained 3 bases not matched to a gene. CDR3 length: 15 residues. The V gene's germline CDR1 is MNHEY and CDR2 SMNVEV (reference sequence). Written as DNA, the CDR3 is TGTGCCAGCAGTTTGGGGACTAGCGGAGCCTACGAGCAGTACTTC. It yields the protein CASSLGTSGAYEQYF.